The 22 T cell receptor beta chains below were found in one sample sequenced in a study of T cell changes during pregnancy in multiple sclerosis (dated by TCRdb to about 2019). The library was prepared using the immunoSEQ multiplex PCR assay. This immuneACCESS table, as held by TCRdb, lists in-frame sequences with V and J called but not all clones. Of the missing ones, under half trace to an unresolved V gene in checked studies; the others have no known cause. Counted in this sample were about 23,000 clones; around 89% of them appeared once. Approximately 6.3% of the sample is taken by the ten largest. Sequenced here: CD8+ T cells from peripheral blood mononuclear cells, sampled in the first trimester of pregnancy. All receptors derive from a female donor with multiple sclerosis, enrolled in a pregnancy study.

J is TRBJ2-7 and V is TRBV4-3; D is possibly TRBD1 (6 bases). Trimming left V 1 base short and J 2 bases short, with 12 bases between. Germline assignment: CDR1 LGHNA and CDR2 YSLEER. The CDR3 contains 15 residues. CDR3 sequence reads: CASSQAWTDPYEQYF. The CDR3 nucleotides are TGCGCCAGCAGCCAAGCATGGACAGACCCCTACGAGCAGTACTTC.

In nucleotides, the CDR3 is TGTGCCAGCAGCAAACAGGGGATGGAGACCCAGTACTTC. Translating it yields CASSKQGMETQYF. This chain joins TRBV7-9 and TRBJ2-5; TRBD1 aligns across 7 bases. This CDR3 spans 13 amino acids. Trimming removed 5 bases from V and 5 bases from J; junction bases left unmatched: 5. The germline CDR1 and CDR2 sequences are SEHNR and FQNEAQ (reference sequence). The full variable domain, with the rest looked up from reference TRBV7-9 and TRBJ2-5, is DTGVSQNPRHKITKRGQNVTFRCDPISEHNRLYWYRQTLGQGPEFLTYFQNEAQLEKSRLLSDRFSAERPKGSFSTLEIQRTEQGDSAMYLCASSKQGMETQYFGPGTRLLVL.

The chain is built from TRBV29-1 and TRBJ2-2; 7 bases align to TRBD1. The CDR3 consists of 12 residues. V lost 4 bases, J lost 5 bases, and 1 base stayed unmatched. The germline V gene encodes CDR1 SQVTM and CDR2 ANQGSEA. The CDR3 here is CSVGQGTGELFF. For the CDR3, the DNA is TGCAGCGTTGGACAGGGAACCGGGGAGCTGTTTTTT.

This rearrangement joins TRBV27 to TRBJ2-7; 7 nucleotides line up with TRBD1. Looked up from germline, CDR1 is MNHEY and CDR2 is SMNVEV (reference sequence). CDR3 length: 13 amino acids. The V gene end was trimmed by 3 bases and the J gene end by 3 bases; junction bases not matched to a gene: 2. The CDR3 spells CASSFQGDYEQYF. The CDR3 DNA is TGTGCCAGCAGTTTCCAGGGGGACTACGAGCAGTACTTC.

This chain joins TRBV14 and TRBJ2-7; D is uncertain. The CDR3 covers 16 residues. Germline V gene sequence: CDR1 SGHDN, CDR2 FVKESK. Deletions cut 4 bases from V and 0 bases from J, with 16 bases between. The CDR3 coding sequence is TGTGCCAGCAGCCCAAGTGGAGTACCTTCCTCCTACGAGCAGTACTTC. This translates into CASSPSGVPSSYEQYF.

The chain joins TRBV11-3 to TRBJ1-2; 9 bases fit TRBD1. Trimming at V came to 4 bases and at J to 4 bases, leaving 7 bases not matched to a gene. Germline V gene data show CDR1 as SGHNT and CDR2 as YENEEA. The CDR3 extends over 15 amino acids. Written as DNA, the CDR3 is TGTGCCAGCAGCTCGCCGGGACAGGGACCCTATGGCTACACCTTC. Translated: CASSSPGQGPYGYTF.

The chain is built from TRBV19 and TRBJ1-2; D gene unclear. The germline V and J ends were trimmed by 4 bases and 4 bases, with 10 bases remaining between them. The CDR3 contains 13 residues. Germline V gene data show CDR1 as LNHDA and CDR2 as SQIVND (reference sequence). This CDR3 is CASSTTALYGYTF. DNA of the CDR3: TGTGCCAGTAGTACGACTGCGCTCTATGGCTACACCTTC.

This chain joins TRBV5-4 and TRBJ2-1; D ambiguous. V lost 2 bases and J 8 bases, leaving 14 bases between the germline ends. The CDR3 totals 14 residues. CDR1 and CDR2 (germline): SGHNT, YYREEE (reference sequence). CDR3 protein: CASSFGRGSYEQFF. The CDR3 DNA sequence: TGTGCCAGCAGCTTTGGCCGCGGTAGCTATGAGCAGTTCTTC.

The V gene is TRBV6-5, the J gene TRBJ2-5; 11 nucleotides align to TRBD2. V shed 2 bases and J 4 bases; nucleotides not matched to a gene: 3. The CDR3 is 15 residues long. Germline V gene sequence: CDR1 MNHEY, CDR2 SVGAGI. The DNA of the CDR3 is TGTGCCAGCAGTTACGCTCTAGCGGGAGGAGAGACCCAGTACTTC. Protein product: CASSYALAGGETQYF.

V and J are TRBV27 and TRBJ2-7; D is possibly TRBD2 (5 bases). CDR1 is MNHEY and CDR2 is SMNVEV in the germline V gene (reference sequence). This CDR3 comprises 14 residues. Trimming left V 5 bases short and J 3 bases short, with 14 bases between. CDR3 residues: CASSLRGINYEQYF. The CDR3 bases are TGTGCCAGCAGTCTACGAGGGATAAACTACGAGCAGTACTTC.

The chain joins TRBV4-3 to TRBJ1-1; D call uncertain. There are 16 residues in the CDR3. V was shortened by 0 bases and J by 5 bases, with 16 bases between the two germline ends. Germline assignment: CDR1 LGHNA and CDR2 YSLEER. The CDR3 DNA reads TGCGCCAGCAGCCAAGATCGACAAGAGATAACAACTGAAGCTTTCTTT. The encoded protein is CASSQDRQEITTEAFF.

J is TRBJ2-5 and V is TRBV7-9; 8 bases match TRBD1. The CDR3 length is 15 residues. Germline V gene sequence: CDR1 SEHNR, CDR2 FQNEAQ (reference sequence). Losses at the gene ends were 1 base for V and 5 bases for J; bases not matched to a gene: 6. CDR3 coding DNA: TGTGCCAGCAGCTTAGGACCGGACAGGGTGGAGACCCAGTACTTC. Its translation is CASSLGPDRVETQYF.

This sequence joins TRBV15 and TRBJ2-1, with D perhaps TRBD1 (6 bases). V shed 3 bases and J shed 8 bases, with 14 bases lying between them. The CDR3 has 14 residues. Germline V gene lookup returns CDR1 LNHNV and CDR2 YYDKDF (reference sequence). CDR3 nucleotides: TGTGCCACCAGCAGGGATTCAGGGGCGCATGAGCAGTTCTTC. This sequence encodes CATSRDSGAHEQFF.

V is TRBV10-3 and J is TRBJ2-1, with D tentatively TRBD2 (6 bases). V was cut by 4 bases and J by 0 bases, with 16 bases left in between. The CDR3 is 17 residues long. Germline CDR1 reads ENHRY; CDR2 reads SYGVKD. CDR3 nucleotide sequence: TGTGCCATCAGTGCGGGCGGGATCGGGAGCTCCTACAATGAGCAGTTCTTC. Its translation: CAISAGGIGSSYNEQFF.

The chain uses TRBV5-1 and TRBJ1-5; 7 bases line up with TRBD1. Germline lookup yields CDR1 SGHRS and CDR2 YFSETQ. V trimming: 4 bases; J trimming: 0 bases; junction bases outside the gene matches: 4. The CDR3 spans 15 residues. CDR3: CASSETGNSNQPQHF. CDR3 sequence (DNA): TGCGCCAGCAGCGAGACAGGGAATAGCAATCAGCCCCAGCATTTT. The whole variable domain, remainder taken from reference TRBV5-1 and TRBJ1-5, is KAGVTQTPRYLIKTRGQQVTLSCSPISGHRSVSWYQQTPGQGLQFLFEYFSETQRNKGNFPGRFSGRQFSNSRSEMNVSTLELGDSALYLCASSETGNSNQPQHFGDGTRLSIL.

The gene calls are TRBV11-3 and TRBJ2-7; D gene ambiguous. The CDR3 totals 14 residues. The germline gives CDR1 SGHNT, CDR2 YENEEA. V was trimmed by 7 bases and J by 3 bases, leaving 16 bases between them. The DNA of the CDR3 is TGTGCCAGCATGAAGTTGTTAAGCGACTACGAGCAGTACTTC. The encoded protein is CASMKLLSDYEQYF.

V is TRBV14 and J is TRBJ2-7; no clear D. Trimming removed 5 bases at V and 2 bases at J, with 13 bases between. CDR1 is SGHDN and CDR2 is FVKESK in the germline V gene. The CDR3 extends over 14 amino acids. The DNA for the CDR3 is TGTGCCAGCAGCTCCCGGCGGATTCCCTACGAGCAGTACTTC. Its protein product is CASSSRRIPYEQYF.

J is TRBJ2-7 and V is TRBV6-4; no clear D. The germline CDR1 and CDR2 sequences are MRHNA and SNTAGT. The CDR3 is made up of 14 amino acids. V shed 5 bases and J shed 12 bases, with 23 bases lying between them. DNA for the CDR3: TGTGCCAGCAGTCTCGGTCCGAACCCACTCAAGCGGTACTTC. Translation: CASSLGPNPLKRYF.

This clone was recorded a few times. The same CDR3 can be traced to other DNA sequences in this sample. The CDR3 nucleotides are TGTGCCAGCAGCCTGACTAGCGGGAGGGGTTACGAGCAGTACTTC. It specifies CASSLTSGRGYEQYF. The chain uses TRBV14 and TRBJ2-7; 14 nucleotides match TRBD2. The J segment lost 4 bases and the V segment lost 4 bases, leaving 3 bases of the junction unmatched. The CDR3 covers 15 residues. From germline, CDR1 is SGHDN and CDR2 FVKESK.

This sequence joins TRBV30 and TRBJ2-7; the D is unclear. Trimming left V 2 bases short and J 2 bases short, with 10 bases between. Germline V gene sequence: CDR1 GTSNPN, CDR2 SVGIG (reference sequence). This CDR3 has 13 amino acids. CDR3 in amino acids: CAWSWRQAYEQYF. The DNA of the CDR3 is TGTGCCTGGAGTTGGCGACAAGCCTACGAGCAGTACTTC.

In this sample, this clone is medium-sized. This sequence joins TRBV13 and TRBJ2-2; 7 bases fit TRBD1. The CDR3 runs to 15 residues. Losses at the gene ends were 5 bases for V and 0 bases for J; bases not matched to a gene: 3. Germline V gene lookup returns CDR1 PRHDT and CDR2 FYEKMQ (reference sequence). Written as DNA, the CDR3 is TGTGCCAGCAGCCTAGACAGGGCGAACACCGGGGAGCTGTTTTTT. Translating it yields CASSLDRANTGELFF. Full variable domain (missing parts from reference TRBV13 and TRBJ2-2): AAGVIQSPRHLIKEKRETATLKCYPIPRHDTVYWYQQGPGQDPQFLISFYEKMQSDKGSIPDRFSAQQFSDYHSELNMSSLELGDSALYFCASSLDRANTGELFFGEGSRLTVL.

This sequence joins TRBV15 and TRBJ2-7; D is unclear. V lost 0 bases, J lost 0 bases, and 12 bases lay in between. The CDR3 has 16 residues. CDR1 is LNHNV and CDR2 is YYDKDF in the germline V gene (reference sequence). The CDR3 sequence: CATSRDKAFGSYEQYF. In nucleotides, the CDR3 is TGTGCCACCAGCAGAGATAAAGCATTTGGCTCCTACGAGCAGTACTTC.